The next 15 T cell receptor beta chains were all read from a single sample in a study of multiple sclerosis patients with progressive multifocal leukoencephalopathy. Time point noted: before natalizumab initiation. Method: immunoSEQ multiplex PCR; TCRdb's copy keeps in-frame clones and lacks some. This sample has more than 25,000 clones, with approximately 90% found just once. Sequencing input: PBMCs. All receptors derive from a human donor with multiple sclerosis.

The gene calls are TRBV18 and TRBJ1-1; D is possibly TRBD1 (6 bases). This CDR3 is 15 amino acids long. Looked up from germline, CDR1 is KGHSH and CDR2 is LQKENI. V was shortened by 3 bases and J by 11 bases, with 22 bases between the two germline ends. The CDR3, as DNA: TGTGCCAGCTCACCCTCAGAACAGGGCCTCTCGGGGGCTTTCTTT. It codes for CASSPSEQGLSGAFF.

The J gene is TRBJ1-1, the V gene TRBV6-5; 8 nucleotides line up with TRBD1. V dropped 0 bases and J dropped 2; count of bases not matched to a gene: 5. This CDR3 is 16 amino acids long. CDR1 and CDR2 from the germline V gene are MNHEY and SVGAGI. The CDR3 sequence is CASSYSTQGANTEAFF. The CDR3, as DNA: TGTGCCAGCAGTTACTCGACCCAGGGGGCTAACACTGAAGCTTTCTTT.

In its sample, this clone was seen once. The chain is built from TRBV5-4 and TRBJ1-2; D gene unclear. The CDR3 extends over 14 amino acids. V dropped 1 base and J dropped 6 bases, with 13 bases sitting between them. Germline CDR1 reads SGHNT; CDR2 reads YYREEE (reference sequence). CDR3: CASSLKGMENGYTF. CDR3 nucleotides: TGTGCCAGCAGCTTGAAGGGAATGGAAAATGGCTACACCTTC.

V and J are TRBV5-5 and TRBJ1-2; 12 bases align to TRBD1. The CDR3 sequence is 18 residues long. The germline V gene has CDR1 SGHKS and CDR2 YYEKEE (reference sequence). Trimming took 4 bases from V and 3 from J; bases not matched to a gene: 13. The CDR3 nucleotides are TGTGCCAGCAGCGCGGCTCCGGGACAGGGGGCGGGAGACTATGGCTACACCTTC. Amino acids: CASSAAPGQGAGDYGYTF.

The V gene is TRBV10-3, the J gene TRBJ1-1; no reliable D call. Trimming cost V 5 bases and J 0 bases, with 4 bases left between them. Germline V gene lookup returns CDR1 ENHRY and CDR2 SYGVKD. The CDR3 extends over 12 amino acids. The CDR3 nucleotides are TGTGCCATCAGTAGGATGAACACTGAAGCTTTCTTT. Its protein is CAISRMNTEAFF.

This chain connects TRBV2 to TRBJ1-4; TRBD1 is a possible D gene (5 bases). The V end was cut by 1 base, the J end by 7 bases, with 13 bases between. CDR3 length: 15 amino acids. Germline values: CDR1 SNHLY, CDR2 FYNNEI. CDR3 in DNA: TGTGCCAGCAGTGAAGTTCCAGGGCTGGGTGAAAAACTGTTTTTT. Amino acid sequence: CASSEVPGLGEKLFF.

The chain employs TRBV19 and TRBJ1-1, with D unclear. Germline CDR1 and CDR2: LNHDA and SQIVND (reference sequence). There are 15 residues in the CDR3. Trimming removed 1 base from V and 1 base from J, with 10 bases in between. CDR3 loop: CASSIGGAANTEAFF. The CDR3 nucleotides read TGTGCCAGTAGTATAGGAGGTGCGGCGAACACTGAAGCTTTCTTT.

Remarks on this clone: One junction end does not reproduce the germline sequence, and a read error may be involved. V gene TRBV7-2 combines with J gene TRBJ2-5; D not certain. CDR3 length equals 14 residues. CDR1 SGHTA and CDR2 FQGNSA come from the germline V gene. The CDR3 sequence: CASSLSSPQGTQYF. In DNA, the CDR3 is TGTGCCAGCAGCCTTTCGTCGCCCCAAGGGACCCAGTACTTC.

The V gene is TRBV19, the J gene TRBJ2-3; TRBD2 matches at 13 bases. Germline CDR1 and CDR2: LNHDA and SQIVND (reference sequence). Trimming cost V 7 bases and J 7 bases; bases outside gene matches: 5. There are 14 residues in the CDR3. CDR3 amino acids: CASTTSGGANTQYF. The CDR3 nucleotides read TGTGCCAGTACCACTAGCGGGGGGGCAAATACGCAGTATTTT.

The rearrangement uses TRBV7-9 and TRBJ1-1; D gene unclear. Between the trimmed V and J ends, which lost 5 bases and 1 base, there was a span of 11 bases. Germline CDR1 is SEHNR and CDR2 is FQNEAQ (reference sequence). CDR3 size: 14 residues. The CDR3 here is CASSLVEGNTEAFF. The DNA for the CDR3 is TGTGCCAGCAGCCTCGTGGAAGGGAACACTGAAGCTTTCTTT.

The CDR3 spells CASSGFGQEETQYF. CDR3 DNA sequence: TGTGCCAGCAGCGGCTTTGGACAGGAAGAGACCCAGTACTTC. V gene TRBV9 combines with J gene TRBJ2-5; 7 bases agree with TRBD1. Trimming removed 3 bases from V and 3 bases from J; junction bases left unmatched: 5. Germline CDR1 reads SGDLS; CDR2 reads YYNGEE. The CDR3 consists of 14 residues.

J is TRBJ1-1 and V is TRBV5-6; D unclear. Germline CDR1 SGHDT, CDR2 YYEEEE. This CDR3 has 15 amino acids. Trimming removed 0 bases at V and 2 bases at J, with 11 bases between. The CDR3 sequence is CASSLEGRLNTEAFF. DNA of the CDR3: TGTGCCAGCAGCTTGGAAGGCCGACTAAACACTGAAGCTTTCTTT.

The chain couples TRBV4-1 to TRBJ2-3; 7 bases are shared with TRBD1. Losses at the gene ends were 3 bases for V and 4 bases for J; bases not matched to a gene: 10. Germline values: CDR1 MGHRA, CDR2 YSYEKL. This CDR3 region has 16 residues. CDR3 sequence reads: CASSQGNRGRADTQYF. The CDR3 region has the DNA TGCGCCAGCAGCCAGGGGAACAGGGGCAGGGCAGATACGCAGTATTTT.

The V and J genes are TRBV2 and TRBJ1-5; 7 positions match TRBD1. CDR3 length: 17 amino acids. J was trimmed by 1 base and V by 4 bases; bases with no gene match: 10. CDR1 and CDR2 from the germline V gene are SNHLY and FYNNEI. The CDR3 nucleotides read TGTGCCAGCAGTGGGTACCTTAGACAGGGCAGCAATCAGCCCCAGCATTTT. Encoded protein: CASSGYLRQGSNQPQHF.

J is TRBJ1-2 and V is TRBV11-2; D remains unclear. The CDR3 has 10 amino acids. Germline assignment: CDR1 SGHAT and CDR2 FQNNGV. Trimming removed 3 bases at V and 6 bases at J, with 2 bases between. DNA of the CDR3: TGTGCCAGCAGCTTGAATGGCTACACCTTC. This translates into CASSLNGYTF. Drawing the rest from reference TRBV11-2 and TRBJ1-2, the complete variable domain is EAGVAQSPRYKIIEKRQSVAFWCNPISGHATLYWYQQILGQGPKLLIQFQNNGVVDDSQLPKDRFSAERLKGVDSTLKIQPAKLEDSAVYLCASSLNGYTFGSGTRLTVV.